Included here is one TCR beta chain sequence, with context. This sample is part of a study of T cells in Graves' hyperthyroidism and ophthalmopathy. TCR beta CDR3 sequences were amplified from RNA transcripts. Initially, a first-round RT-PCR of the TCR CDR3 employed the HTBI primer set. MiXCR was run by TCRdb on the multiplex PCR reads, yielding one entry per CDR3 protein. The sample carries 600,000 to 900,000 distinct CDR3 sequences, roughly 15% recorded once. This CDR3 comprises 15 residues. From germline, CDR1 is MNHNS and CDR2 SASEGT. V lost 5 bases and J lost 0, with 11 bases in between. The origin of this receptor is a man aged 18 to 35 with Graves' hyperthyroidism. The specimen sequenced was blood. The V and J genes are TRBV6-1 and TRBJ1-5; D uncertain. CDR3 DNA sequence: TGTGCCAGCAGTTCCCCTTTAGTTAGCAATCAGCCCCAGCATTTT. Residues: CASSSPLVSNQPQHF.